This entry features one TCR beta chain sequence. These data are taken from a study of blood T cell repertoires in COVID-19. About the research overall: COVID-19 samples, acute and convalescent, were from the United States, Italy and Spain.

Trimming at V came to 4 bases and at J to 0 bases, leaving 12 bases not matched to a gene. This CDR3 contains 17 residues. Germline V gives CDR1 LGHNA, CDR2 YNFKEQ. Libraries were prepared by immunoSEQ multiplex PCR; TCRdb keeps only in-frame clonotypes and omits some of them. Of about 55,000 clones in the sample, more than 70% are singletons; the top ten hold about 22%. This receptor was obtained from a woman older than 75 with acute or convalescent COVID-19. This chain connects TRBV4-2 to TRBJ2-7; 7 bases map to TRBD1. The sequenced material came from peripheral blood. CDR3: CASSRVPGQRSSYEQYF. For the CDR3, the DNA is TGTGCCAGCAGCCGAGTTCCGGGACAGCGAAGCTCCTACGAGCAGTACTTC.